The T cell receptor beta chain described here comes from a study of T cell responses to AZD1222 COVID-19 vaccine. Libraries were prepared by immunoSEQ multiplex PCR; TCRdb keeps only in-frame clonotypes and omits some of them. The repertoire consists of 100,000 to 150,000 clones, with about 94% occurring once and the leading ten covering around 5.4%. Findings of the study overall: Regions 160-218 and 743-854 held dominance among vaccine-associated CD4 TCRs, which spanned spike.

On this clone: Its specificity is not known.

Sequencing was performed on peripheral blood, taken on day 0 of AZD1222 vaccination. This clonotype originated in an adult in good health.

Here the CDR3 reads CASSSTGPYCEQYF. The CDR3 coding sequence is TGTGCCAGCAGTTCGACGGGACCCTACTGCGAGCAGTACTTC. The V call is TRBV28, the J call TRBJ2-7; tentatively, D is TRBD1 or TRBD2 (5 bases each). V lost 4 bases and J lost 6, with 16 bases in between. Germline V lookup: CDR1 MDHEN, CDR2 SYDVKM. CDR3 length equals 14 residues.